This TCR beta chain emerged from a study of shared clonotypes between healthy human individuals. The naive CD8 fraction comprised CD45RO-negative cells positively selected for CCR7 and excluded terminally differentiated effector memory CD45RA+ cells. The CDR3 covers 11 residues. V lost 0 bases and J lost 8, with 7 bases in between. Germline V gene sequence: CDR1 GTSNPN, CDR2 SVGIG (reference sequence). Profiling relied on immunoSEQ multiplex PCR, and the TCRdb table lists in-frame clones only, not all of them. There are over 2,000,000 clones in the sample; just over 90% occur only once, and around 1.8% lies in the top ten.

The rearrangement joins TRBV30 to TRBJ1-1; D unclear. The sequence was collected from a man aged 18 to 29 in good health. Some clones in this sample may be carry-over from other donors' samples. What was sequenced was naive CD8+ T cells from PBMCs. The CDR3 nucleotides are TGTGCCTGGAGTGTAGTCATAGAAGCTTTCTTT. It translates to CAWSVVIEAFF.